The 9 T cell receptor beta chains listed next were all sequenced from one sample in a study of blood T cell repertoires in COVID-19 (dated by TCRdb to between 2020 and 2021). Receptor amplification or capture employed the immunoSEQ multiplex PCR assay. The table comes from immuneACCESS by way of TCRdb, which keeps in-frame sequences with V and J called. Part of the clones is missing from these tables; in studies checked, under half for an unresolved V gene and the rest for unknown reasons. This sample lists over 55,000 clones; approximately 77% were detected once. The top ten hold around 32% of the sample. Specimen: peripheral blood. Receptors were obtained from a human donor in a cohort sampled during active COVID-19.

The chain links TRBV29-1 to TRBJ2-5, with D perhaps TRBD2 (6 bases). Trimming removed 7 bases at V and 4 bases at J, with 16 bases between. Germline V gene lookup returns CDR1 SQVTM and CDR2 ANQGSEA. The CDR3 is made up of 13 amino acids. The CDR3 sequence: CSAGGVSGETQYF. As DNA, the CDR3 is TGCAGCGCAGGAGGGGTATCAGGAGAGACCCAGTACTTC.

CDR3 coding DNA: TGTGCCAGCAGTTCCCAGGACAGGGGATATGGGGCCAACGTCCTGACTTTC. This gives the protein CASSSQDRGYGANVLTF. This chain joins TRBV27 and TRBJ2-6; 9 bases align to TRBD1. Germline V gene sequence: CDR1 MNHEY, CDR2 SMNVEV (reference sequence). J lost 3 bases, V lost 4 bases, and 7 bases had no gene match. The CDR3 runs 17 residues.

The chain recombines TRBV20-1 with TRBJ2-7; a possible D gene is TRBD2 (6 bases). CDR3 length: 13 residues. Germline V gene sequence: CDR1 DFQATT, CDR2 SNEGSKA (reference sequence). Between the trimmed V and J ends, which lost 3 bases and 7 bases, there was a span of 16 bases. CDR3: CSASAGSGEEQYF. The CDR3 DNA reads as TGCAGTGCTAGTGCGGGGTCGGGGGAAGAGCAGTACTTC.

The V gene is TRBV30, the J gene TRBJ1-4; D is possibly TRBD1 (5 bases). The V gene lost 2 bases and the J gene lost 7 bases, with 8 bases spanning the gap. Germline V gene sequence: CDR1 GTSNPN, CDR2 SVGIG (reference sequence). This CDR3 is 12 amino acids long. The CDR3 spells CAWSRGVEKLFF. The CDR3, as DNA: TGTGCCTGGAGTCGGGGGGTTGAAAAACTGTTTTTT. Based on the CDR3 plus reference TRBV30 and TRBJ1-4, the full variable domain is SQTIHQWPATLVQPVGSPLSLECTVEGTSNPNLYWYRQAAGRGLQLLFYSVGIGQISSEVPQNLSASRPQDRQFILSSKKLLLSDSGFYLCAWSRGVEKLFFGSGTQLSVL.

The chain couples TRBV18 to TRBJ1-1; TRBD1 might be the D (6 bases). The CDR3 runs 17 residues. CDR1 and CDR2 from the germline V gene are KGHSH and LQKENI. Trimming left V 2 bases short and J 0 bases short, with 16 bases between. The CDR3 coding sequence is TGTGCCAGCTCACCAGGAACAGGGAGGGGAATGAACACTGAAGCTTTCTTT. Translation gives CASSPGTGRGMNTEAFF.

This clone was seen only a few times. The rearrangement links TRBV2 to TRBJ2-7, with D perhaps matching TRBD1 (5 bases). The CDR3 length is 14 residues. The germline CDR1 and CDR2 sequences are SNHLY and FYNNEI. Trimming removed 10 bases at V and 5 bases at J, with 21 bases between. The CDR3 spells CATRTGHITDEQYF. In DNA form, the CDR3 reads TGTGCCACCCGTACTGGACATATCACCGACGAGCAGTACTTC.

The chain couples TRBV18 to TRBJ2-5; D is uncertain. This CDR3 comprises 13 residues. V lost 3 bases to trimming and J lost 10 bases, with 15 bases between them. The germline gives CDR1 KGHSH, CDR2 LQKENI. This CDR3 is CASSPANSIGQYF. The CDR3 region has the DNA TGTGCCAGCTCACCCGCCAATTCCATCGGCCAGTACTTC.

The chain is built from TRBV9 and TRBJ2-2; D is possibly TRBD2 (6 bases). The V gene's germline CDR1 is SGDLS and CDR2 YYNGEE. Trimming took 4 bases from V and 10 from J, leaving 14 bases between them. The CDR3 runs 13 residues. The CDR3, as DNA: TGTGCCAGCAGCCCCCGCGGGGCGACGGAGCTGTTTTTT. Translation gives CASSPRGATELFF.

The V and J genes are TRBV18 and TRBJ2-1; D possibly corresponds to TRBD1 (6 bases). Germline-derived CDR1 and CDR2 are KGHSH and LQKENI. The CDR3 is 17 residues long. V was pared by 0 bases and J by 3 bases, with 15 bases between. CDR3 protein: CASSPPGSGAGYNEQFF. The CDR3 nucleotides read TGTGCCAGCTCACCACCGGGCTCAGGGGCCGGCTACAATGAGCAGTTCTTC.